This T cell receptor (beta chain) emerged from a study of shared clonotypes between healthy human individuals. This CDR3 has 11 amino acids. The germline V gene encodes CDR1 SGHRS and CDR2 YFSETQ. With 5 bases removed from V and 3 bases from J, the gap between germline ends came to 5 bases. The method was immunoSEQ multiplex PCR; TCRdb's version includes in-frame clones alone and lacks a portion of them. The profile shows a few million clones, over 90% of them singletons. The TCR was taken from a man aged 18-30 years in good health. Some clones in this sample may be carry-over from other donors' samples. Input material: naive CD4+ T cells from PBMCs. As for subset: CD45RA+ positively selected. The rearrangement joins TRBV5-1 to TRBJ1-2; unclear D gene. DNA for the CDR3: TGCGCCAGCAGGGAGGACTATGGCTACACCTTC. Amino acid sequence: CASREDYGYTF.